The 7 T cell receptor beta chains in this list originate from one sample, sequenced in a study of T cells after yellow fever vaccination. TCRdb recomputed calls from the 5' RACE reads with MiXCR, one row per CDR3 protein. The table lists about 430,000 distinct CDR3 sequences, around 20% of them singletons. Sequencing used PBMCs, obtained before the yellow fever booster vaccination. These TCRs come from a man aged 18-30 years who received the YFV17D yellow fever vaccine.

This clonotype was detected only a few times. The chain's CDR3 is CASSVEGGTPTDTQYF. CDR3 nucleotides: TGTGCCAGCAGCGTAGAAGGTGGGACACCCACAGATACGCAGTATTTT. The chain uses TRBV9 and TRBJ2-3; D perhaps matches TRBD1 (6 bases). CDR3 length: 16 amino acids. The germline V and J ends were trimmed by 0 bases and 2 bases, with 13 bases remaining between them. CDR1 is SGDLS and CDR2 is YYNGEE in the germline V gene.

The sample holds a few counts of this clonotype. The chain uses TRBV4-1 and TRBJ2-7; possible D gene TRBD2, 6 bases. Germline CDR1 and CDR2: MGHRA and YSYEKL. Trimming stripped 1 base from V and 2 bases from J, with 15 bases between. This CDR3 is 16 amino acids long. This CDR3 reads CASSQAASGLAYEQYF. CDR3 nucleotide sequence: TGCGCCAGCAGCCAAGCGGCGAGCGGGTTAGCCTACGAGCAGTACTTC.

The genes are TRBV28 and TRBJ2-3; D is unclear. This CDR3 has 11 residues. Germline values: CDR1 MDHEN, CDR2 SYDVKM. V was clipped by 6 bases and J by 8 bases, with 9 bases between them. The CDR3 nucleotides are TGTGCCAGCAGGAGATCTGTTACGCAGTATTTT. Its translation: CASRRSVTQYF.

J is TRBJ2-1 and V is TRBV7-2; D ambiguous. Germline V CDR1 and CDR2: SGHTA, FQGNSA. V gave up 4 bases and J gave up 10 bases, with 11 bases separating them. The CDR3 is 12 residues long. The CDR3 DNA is TGTGCCAGCAGCTCCGTAGGAGTAGAGCAGTTCTTC. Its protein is CASSSVGVEQFF.

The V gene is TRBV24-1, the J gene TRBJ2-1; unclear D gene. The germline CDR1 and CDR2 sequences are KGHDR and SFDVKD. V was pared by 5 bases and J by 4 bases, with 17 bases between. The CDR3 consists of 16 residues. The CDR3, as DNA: TGTGCCACCAGTGGGGGTTTGGCTGAAAGTTACAATGAGCAGTTCTTC. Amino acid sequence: CATSGGLAESYNEQFF.

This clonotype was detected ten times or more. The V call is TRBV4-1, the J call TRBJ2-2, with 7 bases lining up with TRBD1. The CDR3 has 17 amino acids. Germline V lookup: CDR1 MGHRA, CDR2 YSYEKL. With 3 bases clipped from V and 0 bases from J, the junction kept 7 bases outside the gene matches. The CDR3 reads CASSQPPGGPNTGELFF. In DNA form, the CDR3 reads TGCGCCAGCAGCCAGCCTCCAGGGGGTCCGAACACCGGGGAGCTGTTTTTT.

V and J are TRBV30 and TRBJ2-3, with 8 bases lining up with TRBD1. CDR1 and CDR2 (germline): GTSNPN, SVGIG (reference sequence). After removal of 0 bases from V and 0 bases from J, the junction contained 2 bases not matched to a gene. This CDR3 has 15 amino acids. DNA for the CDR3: TGTGCCTGGAGTGTGGGGGACAGGAGCACAGATACGCAGTATTTT. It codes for CAWSVGDRSTDTQYF.